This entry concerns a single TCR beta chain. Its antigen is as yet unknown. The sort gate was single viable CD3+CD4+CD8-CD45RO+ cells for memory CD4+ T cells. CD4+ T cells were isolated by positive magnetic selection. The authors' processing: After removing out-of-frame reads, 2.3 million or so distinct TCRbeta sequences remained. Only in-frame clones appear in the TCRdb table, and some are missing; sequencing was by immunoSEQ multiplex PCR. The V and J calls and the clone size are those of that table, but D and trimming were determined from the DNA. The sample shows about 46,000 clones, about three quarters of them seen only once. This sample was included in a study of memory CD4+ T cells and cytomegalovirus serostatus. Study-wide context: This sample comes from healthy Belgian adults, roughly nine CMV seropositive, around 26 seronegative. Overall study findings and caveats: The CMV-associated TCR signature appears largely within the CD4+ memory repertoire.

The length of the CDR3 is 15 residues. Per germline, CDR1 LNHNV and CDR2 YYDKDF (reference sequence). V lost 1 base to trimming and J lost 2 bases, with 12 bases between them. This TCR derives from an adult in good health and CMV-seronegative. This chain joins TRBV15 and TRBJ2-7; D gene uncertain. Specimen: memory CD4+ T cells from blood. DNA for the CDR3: TGTGCCACCAGCAGAGCGGTAGGCAGTCCCTACGAGCAGTACTTC. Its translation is CATSRAVGSPYEQYF. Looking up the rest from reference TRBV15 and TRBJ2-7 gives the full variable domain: DAMVIQNPRYQVTQFGKPVTLSCSQTLNHNVMYWYQQKSSQAPKLLFHYYDKDFNNEADTPDNFQSRRPNTSFCFLDIRSPGLGDTAMYLCATSRAVGSPYEQYFGPGTRLTVT.